This T cell receptor (beta chain) stems from a study of response to subunit inactivated influenza vaccine. The study, taken as a whole, reports: It was the authors' suggestion that each seasonal influenza vaccination recruits few new T cells.

TCRdb itself ran the RT-PCR reads through MiXCR, one entry per CDR3 protein. The data contain about 190,000 distinct CDR3 sequences, approximately 15% of them singletons. As regards this clonotype: Its target is unknown.

The CDR3 is 14 residues long. With V trimmed by 0 bases and J by 4 bases, 0 bases remained unmatched. Germline CDR1 and CDR2: LGHNA and YSLEER. The V gene is TRBV4-3, the J gene TRBJ2-1; 7 bases agree with TRBD1. The sequence came from a man aged 50-59 years who received an inactivated influenza vaccine. Sequencing was performed on CD8+ T cells sorted from PBMCs, taken roughly 5 days after vaccination. CDR3 nucleotides: TGCGCCAGCAGCCAAGAGGACAGGTACAATGAGCAGTTCTTC. This encodes CASSQEDRYNEQFF.